Listed below are T cell receptor beta chains from one sample, sequenced in a study of cytomegalovirus exposure and HLA in healthy donors. Measured with immunoSEQ multiplex PCR; TCRdb has only the in-frame clones, and not every one. This table holds fewer than 300,000 clones, over 75% found once. Sequencing was performed on PBMCs. These receptors were taken from a woman between 18 and 29 years old in good health and CMV-seronegative. Each CDR3 is given with its conserved first and last residue. A D gene is named only where the DNA matches it firmly. Part of the rows lack a size; the others show once, few, many or a class for expanded clones.

NA,TRBV5-1,TRBJ2-1,NA,15,CASSLVTSNYNEQFF,TGCGCCAGCAGCTTGGTGACTTCTAATTACAATGAGCAGTTCTTC
NA,TRBV9,TRBJ2-7,TRBD1,22,CASSVLPVRTALEQGRLDEQYF,TGTGCCAGCAGCGTATTACCGGTACGTACGGCACTCGAACAGGGGAGACTGGACGAGCAGTACTTC
NA,TRBV28,TRBJ1-1,NA,13,CASSLQQGTEAFF,TGTGCCAGCAGTCTGCAACAGGGCACTGAAGCTTTCTTT
once,TRBV14,TRBJ1-6,NA,15,CASSQDVRYNSPLHF,TGTGCCAGCAGCCAAGATGTGAGATATAATTCACCCCTCCACTTT
once,TRBV28,TRBJ1-6,TRBD1,13,CASTGTGDSPLHF,TGTGCCAGCACTGGGACAGGTGATTCACCCCTCCACTTT
NA,TRBV19,TRBJ2-1,TRBD2,15,CASSSSGGPWRRQFF,TGTGCCAGTAGTTCGTCGGGAGGGCCTTGGCGTAGGCAGTTCTTC
NA,TRBV7-2,TRBJ2-7,TRBD2,12,CASSRAGREAYF,TGTGCCAGCAGCCGGGCCGGGCGGGAGGCGTACTTC
once,TRBV4-1,TRBJ2-6,TRBD1,15,CASSHTGAGANVLTF,TGCGCCAGCAGCCACACAGGGGCTGGGGCCAACGTCCTGACTTTC
NA,TRBV6-1,TRBJ2-5,TRBD2,17,CASSDGTSGSLRETQYF,TGTGCCAGCAGTGATGGGACTAGCGGGAGTTTAAGGGAGACCCAGTACTTC
NA,TRBV2,TRBJ1-2,TRBD1,15,CASSDGTAINYGYTF,TGTGCCAGCAGTGACGGGACAGCAATTAACTATGGCTACACCTTC
NA,TRBV11-1,TRBJ2-3,NA,12,CASSPSSDTQYF,TGTGCCAGCAGCCCCTCTTCAGATACGCAGTATTTT
NA,TRBV27,TRBJ1-1,NA,13,CASSSNSGTEAFF,TGTGCCAGCAGTTCTAATTCGGGCACTGAAGCTTTCTTT
NA,TRBV5-4,TRBJ2-7,TRBD1,13,CASTGTGDYEQYF,TGTGCCAGCACCGGGACAGGGGACTACGAGCAGTACTTC
NA,TRBV30,TRBJ1-2,NA,14,CAWSGAAGSLGYTF,TGTGCCTGGAGTGGAGCGGCGGGTTCACTGGGCTACACCTTC
few,TRBV28,TRBJ1-2,NA,12,CASSITGYGYTF,TGTGCCAGCAGCATAACAGGGTATGGCTACACCTTC
NA,TRBV4-1,TRBJ1-5,NA,15,CASSQVLLRNQPQHF,TGCGCCAGCAGCCAAGTCCTTCTCCGCAATCAGCCCCAGCATTTT
NA,TRBV27,TRBJ2-3,TRBD2,15,CASNPSGRKTDTQYF,TGTGCCAGCAATCCTAGCGGGAGGAAAACAGATACGCAGTATTTT
once,TRBV27,TRBJ1-2,TRBD1,17,CASSLESGQGGVYGYTF,TGTGCCAGCAGTTTAGAATCGGGACAGGGGGGGGTCTATGGCTACACCTTC
NA,TRBV5-6,TRBJ1-5,NA,14,CASSFRVSNQPQHF,TGTGCCAGCAGCTTCCGGGTTTCGAATCAGCCCCAGCATTTT
NA,TRBV6-4,TRBJ1-2,TRBD1,15,CASSDEHGQGGGYTF,TGTGCCAGCAGTGACGAGCACGGACAGGGGGGTGGCTACACCTTC
NA,TRBV28,TRBJ2-3,NA,13,CALGAGTTDTQYF,TGTGCCTTAGGAGCGGGCACCACAGATACGCAGTATTTT
NA,TRBV27,TRBJ1-1,NA,13,CASSLLDMTEAFF,TGTGCCAGCAGTTTATTGGACATGACTGAAGCTTTCTTT
NA,TRBV28,TRBJ2-1,NA,13,CASRRSKINEQFF,TGTGCCAGCAGGCGCTCCAAGATCAATGAGCAGTTCTTC
NA,TRBV18,TRBJ1-5,TRBD1,17,CASSGEQGPDSNQPQHF,TGTGCCAGCTCAGGAGAACAGGGGCCTGATAGCAATCAGCCCCAGCATTTT
NA,TRBV6-5,TRBJ2-7,TRBD2,15,CASSQRSGGEGEQYF,TGTGCCAGCAGCCAAAGGTCGGGGGGAGAAGGAGAGCAGTACTTC
NA,TRBV5-5,TRBJ2-7,TRBD1,15,CASSGTDRVTYEQYF,TGTGCCAGCAGCGGGACGGACAGGGTGACCTACGAGCAGTACTTC
NA,TRBV6-1,TRBJ2-7,TRBD1,14,CASSEVAGGYEQYF,TGTGCCAGCAGTGAAGTGGCAGGGGGCTACGAGCAGTACTTC
NA,TRBV27,TRBJ1-2,NA,18,CASSSLYLQGKANYGYTF,TGTGCCAGCAGTTCACTCTACCTCCAGGGGAAAGCTAACTATGGCTACACCTTC
NA,TRBV18,TRBJ2-7,TRBD1,11,CASSRGQGQYF,TGTGCCAGCTCACGCGGACAGGGCCAGTACTTC
NA,TRBV7-2,TRBJ1-1,NA,16,CASSLSWARMNTEAFF,TGTGCCAGCAGCTTAAGTTGGGCCAGGATGAACACTGAAGCTTTCTTT
NA,TRBV7-8,TRBJ1-5,TRBD1,16,CASSLYGQGGNQPQHF,TGTGCCAGCAGCTTATACGGACAGGGAGGCAATCAGCCCCAGCATTTT
NA,TRBV27,TRBJ1-1,NA,14,CASSESGANTEAFF,TGTGCCAGCAGTGAATCAGGGGCGAACACTGAAGCTTTCTTT
NA,TRBV2,TRBJ1-5,NA,15,CASNQEGSRNQPQHF,TGTGCCAGCAACCAGGAGGGGTCCCGCAATCAGCCCCAGCATTTT
NA,TRBV2,TRBJ1-2,NA,13,CASSITGSDGYTF,TGTGCCAGCAGCATCACAGGGTCTGATGGCTACACCTTC
NA,TRBV7-2,TRBJ2-2,TRBD2,16,CASSQASGRAAGELFF,TGTGCCAGCAGCCAAGCTAGCGGGAGGGCCGCCGGGGAGCTGTTTTTT
NA,TRBV4-2,TRBJ2-7,NA,14,CASSQVAQIYEQYF,TGTGCCAGCAGCCAAGTTGCACAGATCTACGAGCAGTACTTC
NA,TRBV19,TRBJ1-5,NA,13,CASSTAGHQPQHF,TGTGCCAGTAGTACGGCAGGGCATCAGCCCCAGCATTTT
NA,TRBV2,TRBJ2-1,TRBD2,14,CASSEGLAGNEQFF,TGTGCCAGCAGTGAAGGACTAGCGGGCAATGAGCAGTTCTTC
NA,TRBV7-3,TRBJ1-5,NA,16,CASSVTGIYGNQPQHF,TGTGCCAGCAGCGTTACAGGGATCTACGGGAATCAGCCCCAGCATTTT
NA,TRBV6-1,TRBJ2-7,TRBD2,14,CASSEAGTSGEQYF,TGTGCCAGCAGTGAAGCGGGGACTAGCGGCGAGCAGTACTTC
NA,TRBV5-1,TRBJ2-1,NA,17,CASSLIGSLRSGNEQFF,TGCGCCAGCAGCTTGATAGGTTCCTTACGCTCGGGCAATGAGCAGTTCTTC
NA,TRBV6-5,TRBJ1-1,NA,15,CASSYRKGSGTEAFF,TGTGCCAGCAGTTACCGTAAGGGGTCCGGCACTGAAGCTTTCTTT
NA,TRBV28,TRBJ2-7,TRBD2,15,CASSGVAGDSYEQYF,TGTGCCAGCAGCGGAGTAGCGGGGGACTCCTACGAGCAGTACTTC
NA,TRBV27,TRBJ2-3,TRBD1,16,CASSYYRGDFTDTQYF,TGTGCCAGCAGTTACTACAGGGGGGACTTCACAGATACGCAGTATTTT
NA,TRBV2,TRBJ2-5,NA,14,CASSVWGLQETQYF,TGTGCCAGCAGCGTTTGGGGGCTCCAAGAGACCCAGTACTTC
NA,TRBV30,TRBJ1-2,NA,15,CAWSVQMKSNYGYTF,TGTGCCTGGAGTGTGCAGATGAAATCTAACTATGGCTACACCTTC
NA,TRBV7-6,TRBJ2-7,TRBD2,19,CASSPLERAAGAKSHEQYF,TGTGCCAGCAGCCCATTAGAGCGGGCAGCGGGGGCCAAGTCCCACGAGCAGTACTTC
NA,TRBV6-1,TRBJ1-1,NA,14,CASRLTGEQVEAFF,TGTGCCAGCAGGCTTACTGGCGAACAGGTTGAAGCTTTCTTT
NA,TRBV2,TRBJ1-5,NA,16,CASSVGRGGLNQPQHF,TGTGCCAGCAGTGTCGGGCGGGGGGGGCTAAATCAGCCCCAGCATTTT
NA,TRBV28,TRBJ2-7,NA,13,CASSRAERYEQYF,TGTGCCAGCAGTAGAGCGGAACGATACGAGCAGTACTTC
NA,TRBV4-1,TRBJ1-2,NA,17,CASSQPYRDGANYGYTF,TGCGCCAGCAGCCAACCCTACAGGGACGGGGCGAACTATGGCTACACCTTC
NA,TRBV27,TRBJ2-1,NA,13,CASSILLDNEQFF,TGTGCCAGCAGCATCCTATTAGACAATGAGCAGTTCTTC
few,TRBV5-1,TRBJ2-7,TRBD2,15,CASSLTSGNSYEQYF,TGCGCCAGCAGCCTGACTAGCGGTAACTCCTACGAGCAGTACTTC
NA,TRBV19,TRBJ2-1,TRBD2,15,CASKDLAGGYNEQFF,TGTGCCAGTAAGGATCTAGCGGGAGGCTACAATGAGCAGTTCTTC